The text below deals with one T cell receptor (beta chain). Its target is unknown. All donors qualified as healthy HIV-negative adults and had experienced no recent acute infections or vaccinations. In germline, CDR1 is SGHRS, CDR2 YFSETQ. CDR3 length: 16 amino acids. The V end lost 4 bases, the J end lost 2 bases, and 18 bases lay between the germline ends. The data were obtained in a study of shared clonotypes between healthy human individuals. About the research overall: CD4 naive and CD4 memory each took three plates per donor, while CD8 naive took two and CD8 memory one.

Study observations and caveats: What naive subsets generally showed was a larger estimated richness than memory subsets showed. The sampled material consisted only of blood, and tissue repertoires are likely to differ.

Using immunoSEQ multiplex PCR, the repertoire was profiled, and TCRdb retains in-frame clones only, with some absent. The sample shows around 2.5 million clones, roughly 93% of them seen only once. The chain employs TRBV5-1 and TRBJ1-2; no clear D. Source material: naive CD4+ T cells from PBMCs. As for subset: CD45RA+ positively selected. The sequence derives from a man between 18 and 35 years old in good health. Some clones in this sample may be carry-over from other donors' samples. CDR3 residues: CASSPSRGPKNYGYTF. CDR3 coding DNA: TGCGCCAGCAGCCCCTCGCGGGGTCCAAAGAACTATGGCTACACCTTC. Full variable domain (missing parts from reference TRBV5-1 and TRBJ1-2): KAGVTQTPRYLIKTRGQQVTLSCSPISGHRSVSWYQQTPGQGLQFLFEYFSETQRNKGNFPGRFSGRQFSNSRSEMNVSTLELGDSALYLCASSPSRGPKNYGYTFGSGTRLTVV.